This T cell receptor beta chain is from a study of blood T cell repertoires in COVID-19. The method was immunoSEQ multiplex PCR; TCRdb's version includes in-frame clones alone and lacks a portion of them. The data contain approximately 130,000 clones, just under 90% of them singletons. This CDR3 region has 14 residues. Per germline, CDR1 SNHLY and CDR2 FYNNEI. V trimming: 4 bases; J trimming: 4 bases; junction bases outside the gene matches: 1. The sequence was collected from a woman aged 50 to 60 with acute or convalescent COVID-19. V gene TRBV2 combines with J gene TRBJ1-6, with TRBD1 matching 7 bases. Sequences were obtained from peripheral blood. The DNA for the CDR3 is TGTGCCAGCAGTGGACAGGGATATAATTCACCCCTCCACTTT. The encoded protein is CASSGQGYNSPLHF.